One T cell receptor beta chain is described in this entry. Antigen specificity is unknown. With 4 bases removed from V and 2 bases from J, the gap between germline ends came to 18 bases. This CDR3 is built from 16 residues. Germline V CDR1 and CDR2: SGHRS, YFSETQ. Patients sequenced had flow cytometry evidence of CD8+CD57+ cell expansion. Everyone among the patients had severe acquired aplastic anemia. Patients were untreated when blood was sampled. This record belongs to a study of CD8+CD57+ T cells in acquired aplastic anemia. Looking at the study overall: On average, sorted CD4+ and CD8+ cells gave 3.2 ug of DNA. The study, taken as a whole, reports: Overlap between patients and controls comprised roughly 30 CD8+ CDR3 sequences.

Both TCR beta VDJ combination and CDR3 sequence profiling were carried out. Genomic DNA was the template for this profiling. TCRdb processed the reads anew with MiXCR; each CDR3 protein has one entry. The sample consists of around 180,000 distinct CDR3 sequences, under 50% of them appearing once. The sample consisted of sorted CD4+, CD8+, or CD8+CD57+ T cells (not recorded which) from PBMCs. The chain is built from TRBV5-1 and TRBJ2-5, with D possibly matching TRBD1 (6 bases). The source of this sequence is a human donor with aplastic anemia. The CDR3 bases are TGCGCCAGCAGCCCGACCGTTATAAGGGGGCAAGAGACCCAGTACTTC. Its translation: CASSPTVIRGQETQYF.